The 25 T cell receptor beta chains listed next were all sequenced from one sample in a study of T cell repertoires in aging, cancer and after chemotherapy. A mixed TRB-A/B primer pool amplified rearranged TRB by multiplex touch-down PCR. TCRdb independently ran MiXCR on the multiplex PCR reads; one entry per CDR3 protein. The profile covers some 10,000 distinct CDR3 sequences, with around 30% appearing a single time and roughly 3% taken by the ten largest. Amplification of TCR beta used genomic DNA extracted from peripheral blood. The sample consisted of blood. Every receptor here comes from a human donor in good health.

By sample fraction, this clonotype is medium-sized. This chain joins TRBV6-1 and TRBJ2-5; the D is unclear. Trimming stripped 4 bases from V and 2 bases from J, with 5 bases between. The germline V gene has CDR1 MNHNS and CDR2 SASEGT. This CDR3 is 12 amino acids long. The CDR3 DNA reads TGTGCCAGCAGTGTGTCGCAAGAGACCCAGTACTTC. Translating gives CASSVSQETQYF.

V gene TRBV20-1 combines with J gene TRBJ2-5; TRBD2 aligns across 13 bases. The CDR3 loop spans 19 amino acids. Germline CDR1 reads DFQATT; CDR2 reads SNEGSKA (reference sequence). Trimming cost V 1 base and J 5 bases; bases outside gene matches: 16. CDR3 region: CSARATSGGAGGIPETQYF. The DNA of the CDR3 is TGCAGTGCTAGAGCAACTAGCGGGGGGGCCGGGGGTATACCGGAGACCCAGTACTTC.

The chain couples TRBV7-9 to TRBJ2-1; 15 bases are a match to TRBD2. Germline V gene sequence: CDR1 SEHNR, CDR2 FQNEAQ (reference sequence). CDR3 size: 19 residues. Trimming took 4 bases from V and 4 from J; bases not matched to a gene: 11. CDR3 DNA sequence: TGTGCCAGCAGCTCCACCCCAGGACTAGCGGGAGGGTCGTACAATGAGCAGTTCTTC. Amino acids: CASSSTPGLAGGSYNEQFF.

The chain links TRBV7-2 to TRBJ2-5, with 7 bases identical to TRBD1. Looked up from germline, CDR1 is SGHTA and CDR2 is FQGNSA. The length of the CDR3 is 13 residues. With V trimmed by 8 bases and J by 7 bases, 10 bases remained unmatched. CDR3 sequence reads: CASADRVSGTQYF. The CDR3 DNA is TGTGCCAGCGCCGACAGGGTTAGTGGGACCCAGTACTTC.

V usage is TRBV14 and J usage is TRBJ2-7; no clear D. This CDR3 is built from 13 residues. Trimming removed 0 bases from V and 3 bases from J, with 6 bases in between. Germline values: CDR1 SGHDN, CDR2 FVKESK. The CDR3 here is CASSQDVGYEQYF. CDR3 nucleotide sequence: TGTGCCAGCAGCCAAGATGTGGGCTACGAGCAGTACTTC.

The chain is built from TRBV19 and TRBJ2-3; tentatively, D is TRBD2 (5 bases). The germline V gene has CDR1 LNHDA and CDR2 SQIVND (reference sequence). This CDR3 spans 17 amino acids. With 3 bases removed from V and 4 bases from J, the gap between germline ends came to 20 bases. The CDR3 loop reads CASSIYPPAPGADTQYF. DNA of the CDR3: TGTGCCAGTAGTATTTACCCCCCCGCTCCCGGGGCAGATACGCAGTATTTT. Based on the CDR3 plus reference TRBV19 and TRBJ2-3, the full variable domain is DGGITQSPKYLFRKEGQNVTLSCEQNLNHDAMYWYRQDPGQGLRLIYYSQIVNDFQKGDIAEGYSVSREKKESFPLTVTSAQKNPTAFYLCASSIYPPAPGADTQYFGPGTRLTVL.

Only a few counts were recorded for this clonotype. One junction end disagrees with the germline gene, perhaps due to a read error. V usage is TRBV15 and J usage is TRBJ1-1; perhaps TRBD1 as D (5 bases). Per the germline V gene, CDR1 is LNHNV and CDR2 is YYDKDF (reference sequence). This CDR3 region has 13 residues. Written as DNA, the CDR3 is TGTGCCACCAGCAGACCATGGGGGGGACTATCAGACTTT. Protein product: CATSRPWGGLSDF.

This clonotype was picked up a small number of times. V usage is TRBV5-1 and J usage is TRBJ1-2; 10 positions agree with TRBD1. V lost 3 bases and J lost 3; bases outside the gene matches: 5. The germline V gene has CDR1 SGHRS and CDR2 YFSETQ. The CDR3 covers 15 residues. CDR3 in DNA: TGCGCCAGCAGCTCAGGGACAGGGGAGGACTATGGCTACACCTTC. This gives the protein CASSSGTGEDYGYTF.

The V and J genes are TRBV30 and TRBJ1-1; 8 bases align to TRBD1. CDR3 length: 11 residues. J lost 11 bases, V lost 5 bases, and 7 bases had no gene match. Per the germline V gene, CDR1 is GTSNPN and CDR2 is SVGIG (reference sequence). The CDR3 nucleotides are TGTGCCTGGGGACAGGGCCTGGGGGCTTTCTTT. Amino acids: CAWGQGLGAFF.

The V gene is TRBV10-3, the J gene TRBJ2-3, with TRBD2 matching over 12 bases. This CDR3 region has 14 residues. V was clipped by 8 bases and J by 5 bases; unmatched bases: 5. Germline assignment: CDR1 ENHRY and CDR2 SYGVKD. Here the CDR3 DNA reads TGTGCCATCGGGACTAGCGGGTGTGAAGATACGCAGTATTTT. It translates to CAIGTSGCEDTQYF.

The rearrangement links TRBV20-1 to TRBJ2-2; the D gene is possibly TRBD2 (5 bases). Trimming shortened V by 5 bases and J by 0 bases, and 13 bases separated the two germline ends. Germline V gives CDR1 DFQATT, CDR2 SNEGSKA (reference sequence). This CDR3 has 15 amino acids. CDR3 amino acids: CSALRAAANTGELFF. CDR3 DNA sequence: TGCAGTGCTCTCAGAGCGGCGGCGAACACCGGGGAGCTGTTTTTT.

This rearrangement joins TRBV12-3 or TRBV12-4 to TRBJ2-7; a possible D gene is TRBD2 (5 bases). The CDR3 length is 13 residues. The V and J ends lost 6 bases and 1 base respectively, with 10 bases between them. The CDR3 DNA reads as TGTGCCAGCAGACGGACTGATTCCTACGAGCAGTACTTC. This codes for CASRRTDSYEQYF.

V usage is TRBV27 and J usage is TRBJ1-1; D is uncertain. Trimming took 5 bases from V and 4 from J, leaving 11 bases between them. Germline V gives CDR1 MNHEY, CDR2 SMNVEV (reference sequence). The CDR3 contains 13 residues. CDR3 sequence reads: CASSPGWTTEAFF. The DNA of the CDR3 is TGTGCCAGCAGTCCAGGTTGGACCACTGAAGCTTTCTTT.

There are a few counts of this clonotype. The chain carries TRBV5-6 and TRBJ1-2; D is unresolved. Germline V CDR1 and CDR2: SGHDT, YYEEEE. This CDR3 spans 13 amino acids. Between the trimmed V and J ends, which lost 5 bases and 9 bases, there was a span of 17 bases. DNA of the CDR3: TGTGCCAGCAGTTTAGGCAGGTCTGAGAGCTACACCTTC. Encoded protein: CASSLGRSESYTF.

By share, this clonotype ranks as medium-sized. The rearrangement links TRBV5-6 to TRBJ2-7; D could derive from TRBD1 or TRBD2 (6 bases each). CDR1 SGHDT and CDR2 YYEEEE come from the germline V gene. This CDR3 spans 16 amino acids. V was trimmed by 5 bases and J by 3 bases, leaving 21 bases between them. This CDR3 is CASSRGAGAVHYEQYF. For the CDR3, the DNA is TGTGCCAGCAGTCGCGGGGCAGGGGCCGTGCACTACGAGCAGTACTTC. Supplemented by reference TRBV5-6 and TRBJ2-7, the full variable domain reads DAGVTQSPTHLIKTRGQQVTLRCSPKSGHDTVSWYQQALGQGPQFIFQYYEEEERQRGNFPDRFSGHQFPNYSSELNVNALLLGDSALYLCASSRGAGAVHYEQYFGPGTRLTVT.

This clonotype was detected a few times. DNA for the CDR3: TGTGCCTGGAGTGGCGCCGACAGAAGGAATGAAAAACTGTTTTTT. Translating gives CAWSGADRRNEKLFF. V gene TRBV30 combines with J gene TRBJ1-4, with D possibly being TRBD1 (5 bases). The CDR3 loop spans 15 amino acids. V lost 1 base, J lost 5 bases, and 14 bases lay in between. Germline lookup yields CDR1 GTSNPN and CDR2 SVGIG (reference sequence).

The CDR3 DNA is TGTGCCAGCAGTCAAGCGAGGGGGGGGCCCCCAGATACGCAGTATTTT. This codes for CASSQARGGPPDTQYF. The genes are TRBV6-5 and TRBJ2-3, with TRBD2 as a possible D gene (7 bases). Trimming removed 5 bases at V and 4 bases at J, with 19 bases between. The CDR3 loop spans 16 amino acids. Germline loops: CDR1 MNHEY, CDR2 SVGAGI.

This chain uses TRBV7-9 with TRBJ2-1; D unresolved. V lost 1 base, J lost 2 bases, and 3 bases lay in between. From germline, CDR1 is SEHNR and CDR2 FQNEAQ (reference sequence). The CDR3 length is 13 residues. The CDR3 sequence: CASSLGTYNEQFF. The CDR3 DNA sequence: TGTGCCAGCAGCTTAGGGACCTACAATGAGCAGTTCTTC.

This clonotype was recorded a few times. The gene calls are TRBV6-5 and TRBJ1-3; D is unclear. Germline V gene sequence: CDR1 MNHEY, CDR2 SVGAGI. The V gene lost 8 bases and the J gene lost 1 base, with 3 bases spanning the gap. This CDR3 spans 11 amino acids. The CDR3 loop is CASLSGNTIYF. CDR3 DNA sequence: TGTGCCAGCTTATCTGGAAACACCATATATTTT.

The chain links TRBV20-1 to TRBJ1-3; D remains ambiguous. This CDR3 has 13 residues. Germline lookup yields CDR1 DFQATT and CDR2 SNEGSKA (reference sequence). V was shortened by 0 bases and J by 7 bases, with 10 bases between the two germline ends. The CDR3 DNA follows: TGCAGTGCTAGAGACTGGACGGGGAACACCATATATTTT. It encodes CSARDWTGNTIYF.

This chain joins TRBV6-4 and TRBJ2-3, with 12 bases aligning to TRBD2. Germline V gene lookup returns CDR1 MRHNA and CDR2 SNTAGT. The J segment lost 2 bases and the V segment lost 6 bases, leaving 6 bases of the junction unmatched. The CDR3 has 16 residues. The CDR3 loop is CASSQTSGGFTDTQYF. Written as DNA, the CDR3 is TGTGCCAGCAGCCAGACTAGCGGGGGCTTCACAGATACGCAGTATTTT.

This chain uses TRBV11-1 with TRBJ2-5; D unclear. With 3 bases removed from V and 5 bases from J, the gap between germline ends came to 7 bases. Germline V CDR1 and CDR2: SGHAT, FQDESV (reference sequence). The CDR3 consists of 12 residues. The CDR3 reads CASSFLDETQYF. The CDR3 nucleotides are TGTGCCAGCAGCTTCCTGGACGAGACCCAGTACTTC.

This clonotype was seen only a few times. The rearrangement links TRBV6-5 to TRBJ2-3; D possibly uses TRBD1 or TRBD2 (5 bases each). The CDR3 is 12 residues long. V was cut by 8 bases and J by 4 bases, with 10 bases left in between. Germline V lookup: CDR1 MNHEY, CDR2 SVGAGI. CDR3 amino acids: CASGPGPDTQYF. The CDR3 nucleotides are TGTGCCAGCGGACCGGGGCCAGATACGCAGTATTTT.

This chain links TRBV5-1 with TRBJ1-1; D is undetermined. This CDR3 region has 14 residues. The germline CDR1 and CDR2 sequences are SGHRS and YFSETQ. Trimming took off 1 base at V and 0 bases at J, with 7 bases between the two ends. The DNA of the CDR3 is TGCGCCAGCAGCTTGTCCGGAATGAACACTGAAGCTTTCTTT. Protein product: CASSLSGMNTEAFF.

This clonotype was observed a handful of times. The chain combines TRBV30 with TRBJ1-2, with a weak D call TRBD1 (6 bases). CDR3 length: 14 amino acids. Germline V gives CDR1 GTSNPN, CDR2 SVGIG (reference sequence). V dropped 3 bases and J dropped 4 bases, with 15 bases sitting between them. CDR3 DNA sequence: TGTGCCTGGAGATGGGACACCCTCGGCTATGGCTACACCTTC. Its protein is CAWRWDTLGYGYTF.